This T cell receptor (beta chain) is from a study of siplizumab effects on memory and regulatory T cells. The assay was immunoSEQ multiplex PCR, and TCRdb's table has in-frame clones only and misses some. The data hold over 80,000 clones, with 85% to 95% observed a single time. The junction had 3 bases not matched to a gene; V was cut back by 4 bases and J by 0 bases. The CDR3 sequence is 15 residues long. Germline assignment: CDR1 GTSNPN and CDR2 SVGIG (reference sequence). This sequence joins TRBV30 and TRBJ2-3, with 11 bases lining up with TRBD2. The specimen sequenced was non-Treg CD4+ T cells sorted from blood. The source of this sequence is a human donor in good health. CDR3 bases: TGTGCCTGGAATAGCGGGAGGGCTAGCACAGATACGCAGTATTTT. Translating gives CAWNSGRASTDTQYF.